Listed here are 2 T cell receptor beta chains from one sample, sequenced in a study of CD8+CD57+ T cells in acquired aplastic anemia. The patients chosen for sequencing had shown expansion of CD8+CD57+ cells (detected by flow cytometry). Genomic DNA provided the template from which TCR beta VDJ and CDR3 profiles were obtained. TCRdb fed the reads into MiXCR, producing one record per CDR3 protein. The repertoire has about 240,000 distinct CDR3 sequences, 45% to 50% of them found once; the top ten carry less than 9%. Input material: sorted CD4+, CD8+, or CD8+CD57+ T cells (not recorded which) from PBMCs. The receptors shown here come from a human donor with aplastic anemia.

In nucleotides, the CDR3 is TGTGCCACCAGTGATTCGGACATCTCCTACAATGAGCAGTTCTTC. Its protein is CATSDSDISYNEQFF. V and J are TRBV24-1 and TRBJ2-1, with a weak D call TRBD1 (5 bases). Trimming took 2 bases from V and 0 from J, leaving 7 bases between them. Germline V CDR1 and CDR2: KGHDR, SFDVKD. The CDR3 covers 15 residues.

This clonotype was seen a single time. The chain carries TRBV29-1 and TRBJ2-7; 13 positions agree with TRBD2. Germline V gives CDR1 SQVTM, CDR2 ANQGSEA. Trimming at V came to 5 bases and at J to 3 bases, leaving 10 bases not matched to a gene. The length of the CDR3 is 16 residues. CDR3 nucleotides: TGCAGCGTTAGGACTAGCGGGAGAGAGGATAGCTACGAGCAGTACTTC. Protein product: CSVRTSGREDSYEQYF.